The 3 T cell receptor beta chains given below trace back to one sample, sequenced in a study of blood T cells in healthy people across ages. The use of a sample-barcoded 5' primer and a J-beta primer mix characterized a second PCR of roughly 6 to 11 cycles. MiXCR was run by TCRdb on the 5' RACE reads, yielding one entry per CDR3 protein. The sample records about 1,500,000 distinct CDR3 sequences, 28% being singletons. What was sequenced was blood. These receptors were taken from a woman aged 25 to 39 in good health.

The V and J genes are TRBV3-1 and TRBJ2-5, with D perhaps TRBD2 (6 bases). The CDR3 is 17 amino acids. From germline, CDR1 is LGHDT and CDR2 YNNKEL (reference sequence). V was shortened by 4 bases and J by 5 bases, with 23 bases between the two germline ends. CDR3 residues: CASSPHTRAGFGETQYF. The CDR3 coding sequence is TGTGCCAGCAGCCCTCATACACGAGCGGGCTTTGGGGAGACCCAGTACTTC.

This clonotype has only a few counts. J is TRBJ2-4 and V is TRBV27; possible D gene TRBD2, 5 bases. This CDR3 has 15 residues. Trimming took 4 bases from V and 13 from J, leaving 23 bases between them. CDR1 MNHEY and CDR2 SMNVEV come from the germline V gene (reference sequence). The CDR3 loop is CASSSHSGFEREQYF. The CDR3 DNA reads TGTGCCAGCAGTTCACATTCGGGATTTGAAAGAGAGCAGTACTTC.

This clonotype came up many times. The V and J genes are TRBV4-3 and TRBJ2-4; D perhaps matches TRBD2 (5 bases). The V end lost 2 bases, the J end lost 7 bases, and 15 bases lay between the germline ends. The CDR3 covers 15 residues. Germline V CDR1 and CDR2: LGHNA, YSLEER. CDR3 loop: CASSQLLGLRNIQYF. Written as DNA, the CDR3 is TGCGCCAGCAGCCAACTACTAGGGTTAAGGAACATTCAGTACTTC.